Included here is one T cell receptor (beta chain) sequence, with context. Here immunoSEQ multiplex PCR was the method, and the copy in TCRdb shows in-frame clones only, minus some. The sample yields 50,000 to 65,000 clones, 85% to 95% seen once. This record belongs to a study of PD-1 blockade in classical Hodgkin lymphoma. Time point given: cycle 4 day 1 (C4D1), after 5 to 7 weeks of nivolumab. Relapses following autologous stem cell transplantation were seen in all patients, with brentuximab vedotin exposure varying. CDR3 size: 16 residues. Germline V gives CDR1 MNHEY, CDR2 SVGAGI. V gave up 0 bases and J gave up 2 bases, with 11 bases separating them.

The J gene is TRBJ2-1, the V gene TRBV6-5; D might be TRBD1 or TRBD2, each matching 6 bases. The material was peripheral blood mononuclear cells (PBMCs), obtained before the fourth cycle of nivolumab. This TCR derives from a human donor with classical Hodgkin lymphoma. The CDR3 loop is CASSYSGGRAYNEQFF. CDR3 sequence (DNA): TGTGCCAGCAGTTACTCTGGGGGGCGGGCCTACAATGAGCAGTTCTTC.